This record concerns one TCR beta chain sequence. The antigen is not known. At one end, the junction sequence differs from germline, possibly due to a read error. Three nested ARM-PCR rounds with V-beta and C-beta primers built TCRB libraries. One entry per CDR3 protein, called by TCRdb with MiXCR from the multiplex PCR reads. The sample gives 9,900 or so distinct CDR3 sequences, about 65% of which show up once; about two fifths is in the top ten. The sample is drawn from a study of tumor-infiltrating lymphocytes in glioblastoma multiforme. The CDR3 is made up of 12 amino acids. CDR1 SQVTM and CDR2 ANQGSEA come from the germline V gene. The study's findings and limits: Only one glioblastoma patient had TCR and mutation analysis.

Input material: brain tumor tissue. The sequence derives from a male donor with glioblastoma. The J gene is TRBJ1-2, the V gene TRBV29-1; 7 bases fit TRBD1. The CDR3 here is CCAHTGVYGYAF. The CDR3 DNA sequence: TGCTGCGCGCACACAGGGGTATATGGCTACGCCTTC.